Below, one TCR beta chain is given with its context. Which antigen it targets is not known. Per-base qualities were not stored, and no clone one base away is much larger. TCRbeta CDR3 regions were amplified from genomic DNA by means of the immunoSEQ Assay, a bias-controlled multiplex PCR. In the paper's pipeline: Within the assay, amplification of reference gene primers was used to estimate how many nucleated cells each sample contained. To quantify the absolute abundance of each unique TCRbeta CDR3 rearrangement, sequence reads were collapsed and filtered. For each sample, productive Simpson clonality was calculated as the square root of Simpson's diversity index across productive rearrangements. Imported from immuneACCESS, the table was reduced by TCRdb to in-frame sequences with V and J called. These copies leave out some clones; in studies compared against another copy, an unresolved V gene accounts for under half, and the cause of the remainder is not known. From that table come the V and J calls and clone size; the DNA was used to work out D and trimming. The sample profile shows roughly 230,000 clones; roughly 84% of them were found once. The ten biggest clones cover 27% of the sample.

Each collaborating institution followed its own protocols to collect whole blood in K2EDTA tubes. Collaborator samples were shipped for TCRbeta analysis as frozen whole blood, isolated PBMCs, or DNA extracted from either sample type. This specimen belongs to a study of blood T cell repertoires in COVID-19 (dated by TCRdb to 2018 to 2020). General notes on the study: Samples covering the acute and convalescent phases of COVID-19 were provided by collaborators in the United States, Italy and Spain. The prospective study material was composed of cDNA or gDNA derived from T cells, B-cell-depleted T cells, or PBMCs. HLA class I and class II types, where available, came from metadata supplied by the sample provider rather than from assay-based typing. The repertoires were released in a freely available public database intended as a resource for research on the immune response to SARS-CoV-2. Samples came from the ongoing ImmuneRACE study (first 160 participants) plus 1,254 subjects from 6 global collaborators. Sample metadata almost always included a de-identified subject ID, COVID-19 status, age in years and sex. The dataset comprised deeply sampled blood TCRbeta repertoires from subjects exposed to, actively infected with, or recovered from COVID-19. What the authors observed across the whole study: The amount of clinical and demographic metadata varied by source and participant and was provided uncurated.

CDR1 and CDR2, looked up from the germline V gene (reference sequence), are LNHDA and SQIVND. The V and J ends are trimmed by 0 bases and 1 base, leaving 9 bases between them. Including cysteine and phenylalanine, the CDR3 has 15 amino acids. The DNA shown is the 45-base CDR3, in frame from base 1. The rearrangement joined TRBV19 to TRBJ1-1; the D region possibly corresponds to TRBD1 (6 bases align). The sequenced sample was peripheral blood. The receptor was derived from a man between 40 and 49 years old with acute or convalescent COVID-19. The sequenced DNA is TGTGCCAGTAGTATAGATCGACAGGCGAACACTGAAGCTTTCTTT. The resulting protein is CASSIDRQANTEAFF.